This T cell receptor (beta chain) was found in a study of regulatory T cells in long-lasting Graves disease. Study-wide results and caveats: Persistent Graves' disease cases displayed lower TCR diversity than newly diagnosed ones.

HTBI primers from iRepertoire and Arm-PCR of CDR3 regions yielded the TCR beta libraries. TCRdb passed the multiplex PCR reads through MiXCR, listing each CDR3 protein once. Of about 400,000 distinct CDR3 sequences in the sample, less than 25% were seen once. Time point: persistent/refractory GD, antithyroid drugs over 5 years with positive TRAb. Generation of the TCR library employed RNA extracted from PBMCs. CDR3 length: 15 amino acids. Trimming removed 4 bases from V and 1 base from J, with 14 bases in between. Germline CDR1 SGHTS, CDR2 YDEGEE. This clonotype has just a few counts. Its antigen is as yet unknown.

The source is a female donor with Graves disease. The chain combines TRBV5-8 with TRBJ1-1, with a weak D call TRBD1 (5 bases). Sequences were derived from peripheral blood mononuclear cells (PBMCs), sampled when the disease was refractory, from a patient treated with antithyroid drugs. The CDR3 protein is CASSRMGQGNTEAFF. DNA for the CDR3: TGTGCCAGCAGCCGGATGGGCCAGGGGAACACTGAAGCTTTCTTT.